The sequence of this TCR beta chain was determined in a study of T cell responses to AZD1222 COVID-19 vaccine. As for the study in general: Second-dose recipients at about 4 or about 12 weeks were treated as one pooled group.

The CDR3 is 18 amino acids. From germline, CDR1 is KGHSH and CDR2 LQKENI. Trimming shortened V by 0 bases and J by 0 bases, and 15 bases separated the two germline ends. Method: immunoSEQ multiplex PCR; TCRdb's copy keeps in-frame clones and lacks some. Found here are around 150,000 clones, 85% to 95% of them singletons; the top ten hold around 1.3%. Findings of the study overall: No day 14 peak samples; only post-peak repertoires were characterized. Clonal diversity was possibly underestimated, and the donors were mostly white British, with more females. Nearly half of spike-specific TCRs reportedly target unmutated variant regions.

Comments on this clone: What it recognizes is unknown.

This receptor was identified in an adult in good health. This sequence joins TRBV18 and TRBJ1-3; D is ambiguous. The sample was peripheral blood, taken on day 0 of AZD1222 vaccination. The chain's CDR3 is CASSPPGWAAHSGNTIYF. The CDR3, as DNA: TGTGCCAGCTCACCACCGGGATGGGCAGCGCACTCTGGAAACACCATATATTTT.